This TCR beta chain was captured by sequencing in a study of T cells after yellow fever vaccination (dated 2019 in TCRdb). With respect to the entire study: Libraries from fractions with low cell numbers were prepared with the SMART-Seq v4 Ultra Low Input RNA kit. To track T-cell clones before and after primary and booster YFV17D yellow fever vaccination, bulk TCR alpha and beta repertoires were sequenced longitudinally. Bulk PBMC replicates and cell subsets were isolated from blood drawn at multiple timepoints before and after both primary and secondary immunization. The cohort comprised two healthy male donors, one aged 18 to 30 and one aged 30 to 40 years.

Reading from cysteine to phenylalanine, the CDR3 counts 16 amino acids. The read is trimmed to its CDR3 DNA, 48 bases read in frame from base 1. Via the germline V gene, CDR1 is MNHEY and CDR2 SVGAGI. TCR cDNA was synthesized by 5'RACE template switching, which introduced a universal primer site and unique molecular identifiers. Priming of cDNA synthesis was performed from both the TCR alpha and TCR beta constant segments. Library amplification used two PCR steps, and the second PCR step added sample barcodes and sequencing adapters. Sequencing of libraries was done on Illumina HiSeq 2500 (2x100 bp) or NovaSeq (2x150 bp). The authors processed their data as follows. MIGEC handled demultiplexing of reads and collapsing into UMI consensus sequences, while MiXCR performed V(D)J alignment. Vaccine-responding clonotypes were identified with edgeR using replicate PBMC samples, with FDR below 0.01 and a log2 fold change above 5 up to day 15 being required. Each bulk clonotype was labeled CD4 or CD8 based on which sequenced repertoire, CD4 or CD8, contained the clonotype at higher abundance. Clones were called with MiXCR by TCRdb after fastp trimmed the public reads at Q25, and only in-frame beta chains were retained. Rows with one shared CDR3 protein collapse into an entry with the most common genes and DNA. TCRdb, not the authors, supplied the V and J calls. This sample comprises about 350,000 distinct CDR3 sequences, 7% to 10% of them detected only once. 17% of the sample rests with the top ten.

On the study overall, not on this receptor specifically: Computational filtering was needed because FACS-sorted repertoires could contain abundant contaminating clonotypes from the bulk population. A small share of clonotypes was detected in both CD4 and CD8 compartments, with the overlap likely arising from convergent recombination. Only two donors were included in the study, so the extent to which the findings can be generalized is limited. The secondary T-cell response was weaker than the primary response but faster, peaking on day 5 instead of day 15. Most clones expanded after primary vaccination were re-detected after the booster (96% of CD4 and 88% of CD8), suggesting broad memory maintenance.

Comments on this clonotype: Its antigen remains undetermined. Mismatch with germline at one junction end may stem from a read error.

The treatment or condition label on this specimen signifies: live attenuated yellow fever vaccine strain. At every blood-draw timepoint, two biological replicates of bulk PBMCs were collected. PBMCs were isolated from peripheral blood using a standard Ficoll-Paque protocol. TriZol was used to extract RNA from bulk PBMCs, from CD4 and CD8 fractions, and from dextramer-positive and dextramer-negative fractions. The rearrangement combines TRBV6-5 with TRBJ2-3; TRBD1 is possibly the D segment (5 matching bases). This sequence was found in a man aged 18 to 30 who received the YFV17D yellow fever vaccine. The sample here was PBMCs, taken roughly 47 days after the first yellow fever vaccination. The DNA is TGTACCAGCAGTTACTCGATTCCAGGGAGCACAGATACGCAGTATTTT. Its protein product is CTSSYSIPGSTDTQYF.